One sample yielded the 17 T cell receptor beta chains listed below, sequenced in a study of beta chain features in type 1 diabetes. No antigens are known for them. Investigators reverse transcribed all isolated RNA, so they sequenced expressed TCRB transcripts. Profiled with immunoSEQ multiplex PCR; TCRdb holds only in-frame clones, not every one. The data show hundreds of thousands of clones, around 15% seen once. Notes on the study in general: Significant though moderate, a shortening of TCRB CDR3s appeared in all four CD4+ subsets of Type 1 diabetes patients.

What was sequenced was naive CD4+ T cells from blood. All receptors come from a man between 18 and 29 years old with type 1 diabetes.

V gene TRBV11-2 combines with J gene TRBJ2-1, with D perhaps TRBD1 (6 bases). Germline V gene lookup returns CDR1 SGHAT and CDR2 FQNNGV. The V and J ends lost 0 bases and 2 bases respectively, with 14 bases between them. The CDR3 sequence is 17 residues long. In DNA, the CDR3 is TGTGCCAGCAGCTTAGATCAGCGTCCAGGGGCCTACAATGAGCAGTTCTTC. As protein: CASSLDQRPGAYNEQFF.

The genes are TRBV30 and TRBJ2-7; 8 positions match TRBD1. This CDR3 has 17 amino acids. Germline V gives CDR1 GTSNPN, CDR2 SVGIG (reference sequence). With V trimmed by 4 bases and J by 5 bases, 19 bases remained unmatched. The CDR3 spells CAWTRLFGRQGAHEQYF. CDR3 sequence (DNA): TGTGCCTGGACCCGACTTTTTGGGAGGCAGGGGGCCCACGAGCAGTACTTC.

The sample holds a few counts of this clone. The rearrangement uses TRBV2 and TRBJ2-3, with D hard to call. Deletions cut 2 bases from V and 4 bases from J, with 4 bases between. The length of the CDR3 is 12 residues. Germline values: CDR1 SNHLY, CDR2 FYNNEI. The CDR3 sequence is CASSERSDTQYF. The DNA of the CDR3 is TGTGCCAGCAGTGAAAGGTCAGATACGCAGTATTTT.

The chain carries TRBV19 and TRBJ2-1; D not certain. V lost 5 bases and J 4 bases, leaving 9 bases between the germline ends. Germline CDR1 LNHDA, CDR2 SQIVND (reference sequence). This CDR3 has 13 amino acids. The CDR3 DNA sequence: TGTGCCAGTAGTGCTCTAGGGTACAATGAGCAGTTCTTC. This sequence encodes CASSALGYNEQFF.

Comment on this clone: Different DNA sequences within this sample yield the same CDR3. This rearrangement joins TRBV29-1 to TRBJ2-5; D call uncertain. The CDR3 runs 11 residues. Germline V lookup: CDR1 SQVTM, CDR2 ANQGSEA. V dropped 0 bases and J dropped 4 bases, with 3 bases sitting between them. The CDR3 is CSVEDPETQYF. CDR3 coding DNA: TGCAGCGTTGAAGATCCAGAGACCCAGTACTTC.

The V call is TRBV5-1, the J call TRBJ2-6; D is unresolved. From germline, CDR1 is SGHRS and CDR2 YFSETQ. Trimming stripped 4 bases from V and 2 bases from J, with 4 bases between. The CDR3 runs to 13 residues. The CDR3 spells CASSETGANVLTF. In nucleotides, the CDR3 is TGCGCCAGCAGCGAAACTGGGGCCAACGTCCTGACTTTC.

Only a few counts were recorded for this clone. V usage is TRBV29-1 and J usage is TRBJ2-2; TRBD1 is a possible D gene (5 bases). The germline gives CDR1 SQVTM, CDR2 ANQGSEA. The CDR3 contains 15 residues. Trimming left V 7 bases short and J 0 bases short, with 15 bases between. The CDR3 loop is CSARQTNANTGELFF. CDR3 DNA: TGCAGCGCACGACAGACAAACGCGAACACCGGGGAGCTGTTTTTT.

The chain links TRBV30 to TRBJ1-1; D unclear. Between the trimmed V and J ends, which lost 1 base and 10 bases, there was a span of 22 bases. The germline CDR1 and CDR2 sequences are GTSNPN and SVGIG (reference sequence). The CDR3 runs to 15 residues. This chain's CDR3 is CAWSGGREKHRSAFF. The CDR3 coding sequence is TGTGCCTGGAGTGGTGGACGAGAGAAACACCGTTCAGCTTTCTTT.

This clone turned up a few times. V usage is TRBV18 and J usage is TRBJ2-1; D is perhaps TRBD2 (5 bases). Between the trimmed V and J ends, which lost 3 bases and 8 bases, there was a span of 11 bases. Germline lookup yields CDR1 KGHSH and CDR2 LQKENI. This CDR3 has 13 amino acids. CDR3 DNA: TGTGCCAGCTCACCTCTAGCCAGCGATGAGCAGTTCTTC. This sequence encodes CASSPLASDEQFF.

This rearrangement joins TRBV5-1 to TRBJ2-1; 12 bases line up with TRBD2. Trimming took 3 bases from V and 7 from J; bases not matched to a gene: 11. Germline V gene lookup returns CDR1 SGHRS and CDR2 YFSETQ. This CDR3 comprises 17 residues. CDR3 residues: CASSSPSGRALGNEQFF. The DNA of the CDR3 is TGCGCCAGCAGCTCTCCTAGCGGGAGGGCCCTAGGGAATGAGCAGTTCTTC.

This chain joins TRBV30 and TRBJ2-3, with 8 bases that match TRBD2. With 2 bases clipped from V and 2 bases from J, the junction kept 6 bases outside the gene matches. Germline lookup yields CDR1 GTSNPN and CDR2 SVGIG (reference sequence). The CDR3 is 15 amino acids. CDR3 sequence reads: CAWSKVAGFTDTQYF. As DNA, the CDR3 is TGTGCCTGGAGTAAAGTAGCGGGGTTCACAGATACGCAGTATTTT.

Points on this clone: Other DNA variants within this sample encode the same CDR3. CDR3: CASSLALETQYF. The CDR3, as DNA: TGTGCCAGCAGTTTAGCGTTAGAGACCCAGTACTTC. The gene calls are TRBV28 and TRBJ2-5; D is unclear. The V end was cut by 2 bases, the J end by 4 bases, with 5 bases between. CDR1 MDHEN and CDR2 SYDVKM come from the germline V gene. This CDR3 comprises 12 residues.

This chain links TRBV7-9 with TRBJ1-1; D uncertain. The CDR3 totals 12 residues. V lost 8 bases and J 3 bases, leaving 10 bases between the germline ends. Germline V gives CDR1 SEHNR, CDR2 FQNEAQ (reference sequence). The CDR3 DNA reads as TGTGCCAGCCGCCGTCAGGACACTGAAGCTTTCTTT. It yields the protein CASRRQDTEAFF.

This clone has just a few counts. The V call is TRBV27, the J call TRBJ1-1; D gene uncertain. V lost 7 bases, J lost 3 bases, and 9 bases lay in between. The CDR3 sequence is 12 residues long. The germline V gene has CDR1 MNHEY and CDR2 SMNVEV (reference sequence). CDR3 amino acids: CASITRDTEAFF. DNA for the CDR3: TGTGCCAGCATCACACGGGACACTGAAGCTTTCTTT.

V is TRBV7-3 and J is TRBJ2-7; D unresolved. There are 13 residues in the CDR3. V lost 4 bases, J lost 3 bases, and 10 bases lay in between. Germline lookup yields CDR1 SGHTA and CDR2 FQGTGA. CDR3 nucleotide sequence: TGTGCCAGCAGCTCCGACGGCGGCTACGAGCAGTACTTC. Translating it yields CASSSDGGYEQYF.

This clone was seen a handful of times. This specimen includes other DNA sequences encoding the same CDR3. The V call is TRBV29-1, the J call TRBJ1-1; D unresolved. CDR1 and CDR2 from the germline V gene are SQVTM and ANQGSEA. CDR3 length: 13 residues. V was cut by 4 bases and J by 1 base, with 10 bases left in between. The CDR3 is CSVVGRGNTEAFF. In DNA, the CDR3 is TGCAGCGTTGTAGGGCGAGGGAACACTGAAGCTTTCTTT.

J is TRBJ2-1 and V is TRBV7-2; possible D gene TRBD2, 6 bases. The CDR3 runs 11 residues. The germline V and J ends were trimmed by 5 bases and 14 bases, with 13 bases remaining between them. Germline-derived CDR1 and CDR2 are SGHTA and FQGNSA. The CDR3 here is CASSPGGKEFF. The CDR3 DNA reads as TGTGCCAGCAGCCCAGGAGGGAAAGAGTTCTTC.